Below, 26 T cell receptor beta chains from the same sample are listed, as sequenced in a study of blood T cells in healthy people across ages. With a J-beta primer mix and a sample-barcoded 5' primer, a second PCR ran roughly 6 to 11 cycles. TCRdb independently ran MiXCR on the 5' RACE reads; one entry per CDR3 protein. The sample shows about 800,000 distinct CDR3 sequences, roughly 25% of them seen only once. These data are also associated with another study on T cells of mothers and their children.

The specimen sequenced was blood. These receptors all come from a boy between 10 and 17 years old in good health.

This clonotype appeared a few times. The chain couples TRBV5-5 to TRBJ2-5, with 8 bases identical to TRBD1. CDR3 length equals 14 residues. Germline lookup yields CDR1 SGHKS and CDR2 YYEKEE (reference sequence). V shed 7 bases, J shed 4 bases, and the junction held 9 bases outside the gene matches. DNA of the CDR3: TGTGCCAGCCGGAGGCAGGGGGCGGGAGAGACCCAGTACTTC. Residues: CASRRQGAGETQYF.

This clonotype was observed a few times. The chain joins TRBV9 to TRBJ1-4; D unresolved. The CDR3 is 15 residues long. Trimming shortened V by 0 bases and J by 2 bases, and 8 bases separated the two germline ends. Germline CDR1 is SGDLS and CDR2 is YYNGEE. Here the CDR3 DNA reads TGTGCCAGCAGCGTAGATGTCTCCACTAATGAAAAACTGTTTTTT. This codes for CASSVDVSTNEKLFF. Using reference TRBV9 and TRBJ1-4 for the parts outside the CDR3, the full variable domain is DSGVTQTPKHLITATGQRVTLRCSPRSGDLSVYWYQQSLDQGLQFLIQYYNGEERAKGNILERFSAQQFPDLHSELNLSSLELGDSALYFCASSVDVSTNEKLFFGSGTQLSVL.

The chain carries TRBV6-4 and TRBJ1-6, with D tentatively TRBD1 (5 bases). The CDR3 loop spans 14 amino acids. Germline loops: CDR1 MRHNA, CDR2 SNTAGT. V lost 2 bases and J 7 bases, leaving 9 bases between the germline ends. In nucleotides, the CDR3 is TGTGCCAGCAGTGACGTGCCAGGGAATTCACCCCTCCACTTT. Protein: CASSDVPGNSPLHF.

A few counts support this clonotype. The V and J genes are TRBV5-1 and TRBJ1-4; D remains unclear. Germline CDR1 is SGHRS and CDR2 is YFSETQ. V was pared by 2 bases and J by 5 bases, with 13 bases between. This CDR3 is built from 15 residues. The CDR3 is CASSLTATRNEKLFF. Here the CDR3 DNA reads TGCGCCAGCAGCTTAACGGCGACGCGGAATGAAAAACTGTTTTTT.

This clonotype was counted between two and nine times. The J gene is TRBJ2-5, the V gene TRBV20-1, with D uncertain. Germline CDR1 and CDR2: DFQATT and SNEGSKA (reference sequence). V lost 2 bases to trimming and J lost 4 bases, with 11 bases between them. This CDR3 has 13 amino acids. This CDR3 reads CSARFQDLETQYF. The DNA for the CDR3 is TGCAGTGCTAGATTTCAGGATCTAGAGACCCAGTACTTC.

J is TRBJ2-2 and V is TRBV20-1, with a tentative D call TRBD1 (6 bases). Germline values: CDR1 DFQATT, CDR2 SNEGSKA (reference sequence). This CDR3 contains 12 residues. Trimming removed 8 bases from V and 5 bases from J, with 12 bases in between. The CDR3, as DNA: TGCAGTACTGCACAGGGAACCGGGGAGCTGTTTTTT. Encoded protein: CSTAQGTGELFF.

The V gene is TRBV18, the J gene TRBJ1-1; 7 bases fit TRBD1. This CDR3 is built from 14 residues. CDR1 is KGHSH and CDR2 is LQKENI in the germline V gene. With V trimmed by 4 bases and J by 5 bases, 7 bases remained unmatched. CDR3 residues: CASSQPGQTTEAFF. The DNA for the CDR3 is TGTGCCAGCTCACAGCCGGGACAGACAACTGAAGCTTTCTTT.

This clonotype was found a few times. The chain recombines TRBV28 with TRBJ2-5; 11 nucleotides line up with TRBD2. The end of the DNA is better explained by TRBJ2-1, so the J call may be wrong. The CDR3 is 16 residues long. The germline CDR1 and CDR2 sequences are MDHEN and SYDVKM. CDR3: CASSSPGTSGFGEQFF. The CDR3 DNA follows: TGTGCCAGCAGTTCCCCCGGGACTAGCGGCTTCGGGGAGCAGTTCTTC.

This clonotype has just a few counts. The V gene is TRBV4-3, the J gene TRBJ2-5; 7 bases are shared with TRBD2. The J call may be incorrect, as the DNA end agrees better with TRBJ2-7. The CDR3 is 15 residues long. The germline CDR1 and CDR2 sequences are LGHNA and YSLEER. CDR3 in DNA: TGCGCCAGCAGCCAAGGGCGGGAGTGGTCCTACGAGCAGTACTTC. Translation: CASSQGREWSYEQYF.

This clonotype showed up just a few times. The J gene is TRBJ2-3, the V gene TRBV29-1, with D hard to call. V was trimmed by 7 bases and J by 6 bases, leaving 11 bases between them. This CDR3 has 11 amino acids. Germline CDR1 reads SQVTM; CDR2 reads ANQGSEA. CDR3 loop: CSGKDPDTQYF. CDR3 sequence (DNA): TGCAGCGGGAAGGACCCGGATACGCAGTATTTT.

This clonotype was observed a handful of times. CDR3 loop: CASSSQGTGELFF. In DNA, the CDR3 is TGTGCCAGCAGCTCACAGGGGACCGGGGAGCTGTTTTTT. The chain employs TRBV7-8 and TRBJ2-2, with 7 bases identical to TRBD1. With 4 bases clipped from V and 5 bases from J, the junction kept 1 base outside the gene matches. The CDR3 has 13 amino acids. Germline values: CDR1 SGHVS, CDR2 FQNEAQ. Full variable domain (remainder filled in from reference TRBV7-8 and TRBJ2-2): GAGVSQSPRYKVAKRGQDVALRCDPISGHVSLFWYQQALGQGPEFLTYFQNEAQLDKSGLPSDRFFAERPEGSVSTLKIQRTQQEDSAVYLCASSSQGTGELFFGEGSRLTVL.

This clonotype occurred a few times. V and J are TRBV20-1 and TRBJ2-5; 9 nucleotides align to TRBD1. TRBJ2-7 matches the DNA end more closely, so the J call is doubtful. Per the germline V gene, CDR1 is DFQATT and CDR2 is SNEGSKA (reference sequence). The CDR3 is 16 amino acids. CDR3 DNA sequence: TGCAGTGCTAGAGATTTCGGACAGGGGATACCCTACGAGCAGTACTTC. Translating gives CSARDFGQGIPYEQYF.

This clonotype has only a few counts. CDR3 sequence (DNA): TGTGCCAGCTCACCACAGGGACAGGGTTTTCGCTACACCTTC. This codes for CASSPQGQGFRYTF. The chain couples TRBV18 to TRBJ1-2; 9 nucleotides agree with TRBD1. The germline V gene encodes CDR1 KGHSH and CDR2 LQKENI. V shed 1 base, J shed 9 bases, and the junction held 6 bases outside the gene matches. This CDR3 spans 14 amino acids.

The V and J genes are TRBV20-1 and TRBJ2-6, with D possibly matching TRBD2 (5 bases). The length of the CDR3 is 13 residues. CDR1 DFQATT and CDR2 SNEGSKA come from the germline V gene (reference sequence). Trimming left V 7 bases short and J 4 bases short, with 11 bases between. Here the CDR3 DNA reads TGCAGTGGATCGGGGTGGGGGGCCAACGTCCTGACTTTC. The encoded protein is CSGSGWGANVLTF.

V usage is TRBV28 and J usage is TRBJ2-3, with a weak D call TRBD2 (6 bases). The CDR3 is made up of 14 amino acids. Looked up from germline, CDR1 is MDHEN and CDR2 is SYDVKM. Deletions cut 6 bases from V and 3 bases from J, with 13 bases between. CDR3 amino acids: CASRRLGKTDTQYF. The CDR3 nucleotides are TGTGCCAGCAGGAGACTAGGGAAGACAGATACGCAGTATTTT.

This clonotype was observed a few times. This chain joins TRBV6-1 and TRBJ1-6, with D uncertain. Germline V gene sequence: CDR1 MNHNS, CDR2 SASEGT. There are 13 residues in the CDR3. Deletions cut 0 bases from V and 7 bases from J, with 4 bases between. The CDR3 reads CASSEAGNSPLHF. The CDR3 coding sequence is TGTGCCAGCAGTGAAGCGGGGAATTCACCCCTCCACTTT.

The sample holds a few counts of this clonotype. The rearrangement joins TRBV4-3 to TRBJ2-3; 10 bases fit TRBD2. This CDR3 has 16 amino acids. The junction had 10 bases not matched to a gene; V was cut back by 8 bases and J by 2 bases. Germline loops: CDR1 LGHNA, CDR2 YSLEER. The CDR3 bases are TGCGCCAGCGCAGAAGCGGGAGGGCTCCACACAGATACGCAGTATTTT. Amino acids: CASAEAGGLHTDTQYF.

The CDR3 is CASSYLRGPSSYEQYF. In DNA, the CDR3 is TGTGCCAGCAGTTACTTGAGGGGGCCGTCCTCCTACGAGCAGTACTTC. The rearrangement joins TRBV6-2 or TRBV6-3 to TRBJ2-5, with 7 bases matching TRBD1. The J call may be faulty, since TRBJ2-7 better matches the DNA end. CDR1 is MNHEY, CDR2 SVGEGT, per germline. This CDR3 contains 16 residues.

The rearrangement joins TRBV11-2 to TRBJ2-1, with TRBD2 matching 9 bases. This CDR3 has 17 amino acids. CDR1 and CDR2 from the germline V gene are SGHAT and FQNNGV. V shed 0 bases, J shed 6 bases, and the junction held 9 bases outside the gene matches. The CDR3, as DNA: TGTGCCAGCAGCTTAGATTATAGGGCTAGCGGGGTCAATGAGCAGTTCTTC. Translated, it gives CASSLDYRASGVNEQFF.

There are a few counts of this clonotype. This chain connects TRBV21-1 to TRBJ1-2. TRBV21-1 is a known pseudogene. The CDR3 consists of 16 residues. The chain's CDR3 is CASSKEGGPRNYGYTF. CDR3 bases: TGTGCCAGTAGCAAGGAAGGAGGCCCTCGGAACTATGGCTACACCTTC.

This clonotype has a handful of counts. The chain's CDR3 is CASSSRTGGPSYEQYF. Written as DNA, the CDR3 is TGTGCCAGCAGCAGTCGGACGGGGGGGCCTAGTTACGAGCAGTACTTC. The chain couples TRBV13 to TRBJ2-7; 8 bases are shared with TRBD2. The germline gives CDR1 PRHDT, CDR2 FYEKMQ (reference sequence). With 5 bases clipped from V and 4 bases from J, the junction kept 13 bases outside the gene matches. This CDR3 comprises 16 residues.

This clonotype was found a few times. V is TRBV6-5 and J is TRBJ1-1; 11 positions match TRBD1. The germline CDR1 and CDR2 sequences are MNHEY and SVGAGI. This CDR3 comprises 15 residues. V lost 5 bases to trimming and J lost 7 bases; unmatched junction nucleotides: 9. The CDR3 loop reads CASSESDRGPGEAFF. CDR3 DNA sequence: TGTGCCAGCAGTGAATCGGACAGGGGGCCTGGTGAAGCTTTCTTT.

V gene TRBV7-9 combines with J gene TRBJ2-5; tentative D call: TRBD1 (6 bases). This CDR3 region has 15 residues. Germline assignment: CDR1 SEHNR and CDR2 FQNEAQ (reference sequence). Trimming took off 5 bases at V and 2 bases at J, with 15 bases between the two ends. The CDR3 protein is CASSDVLDRQETQYF. The DNA for the CDR3 is TGTGCCAGCAGCGACGTCCTGGACAGACAAGAGACCCAGTACTTC.

This chain connects TRBV12-3 or TRBV12-4 to TRBJ1-1; possibly TRBD1 for D (5 bases). Between the trimmed V and J ends, which lost 0 bases and 4 bases, there was a span of 9 bases. This CDR3 is 14 amino acids long. For the CDR3, the DNA is TGTGCCAGCAGTTTAGCAGGGGCCGGCACTGAAGCTTTCTTT. Its protein is CASSLAGAGTEAFF.

The table lists this clonotype with a few counts. This sequence joins TRBV9 and TRBJ2-7; D is unresolved. The CDR3 spans 15 residues. The V gene lost 0 bases and the J gene lost 1 base, with 11 bases spanning the gap. Germline V gene sequence: CDR1 SGDLS, CDR2 YYNGEE. CDR3 region: CASSVGIGTSYEQYF. Here the CDR3 DNA reads TGTGCCAGCAGCGTAGGTATTGGCACGTCCTACGAGCAGTACTTC.

This chain uses TRBV6-2 or TRBV6-3 with TRBJ2-1; TRBD2 is a possible D gene (6 bases). The V gene's germline CDR1 is MNHEY and CDR2 SVGEGT. Trimming pared 2 bases from V and 5 bases from J, leaving 13 bases between. The CDR3 is 15 residues long. The chain's CDR3 is CASSYAHGGNNEQFF. CDR3 nucleotides: TGTGCCAGCAGTTACGCTCATGGCGGGAACAATGAGCAGTTCTTC.